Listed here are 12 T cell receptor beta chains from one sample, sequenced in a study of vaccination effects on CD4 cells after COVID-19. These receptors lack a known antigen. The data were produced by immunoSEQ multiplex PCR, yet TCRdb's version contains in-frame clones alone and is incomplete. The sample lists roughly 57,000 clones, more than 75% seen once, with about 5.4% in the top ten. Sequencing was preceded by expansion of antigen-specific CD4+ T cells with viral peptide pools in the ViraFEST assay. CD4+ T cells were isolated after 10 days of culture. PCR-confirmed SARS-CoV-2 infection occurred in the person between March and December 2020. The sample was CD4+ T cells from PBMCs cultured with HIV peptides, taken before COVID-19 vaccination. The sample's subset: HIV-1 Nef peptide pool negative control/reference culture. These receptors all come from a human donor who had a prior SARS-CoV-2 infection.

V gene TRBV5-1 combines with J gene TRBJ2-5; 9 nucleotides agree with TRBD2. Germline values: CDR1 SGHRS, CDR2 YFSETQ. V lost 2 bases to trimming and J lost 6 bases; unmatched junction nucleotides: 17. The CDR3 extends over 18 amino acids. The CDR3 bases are TGCGCCAGCAGCTTACGGACTAGCGCAGCCGGTGGAGGTCAGACCCAGTACTTC. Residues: CASSLRTSAAGGGQTQYF. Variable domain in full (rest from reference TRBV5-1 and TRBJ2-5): KAGVTQTPRYLIKTRGQQVTLSCSPISGHRSVSWYQQTPGQGLQFLFEYFSETQRNKGNFPGRFSGRQFSNSRSEMNVSTLELGDSALYLCASSLRTSAAGGGQTQYFGPGTRLLVL.

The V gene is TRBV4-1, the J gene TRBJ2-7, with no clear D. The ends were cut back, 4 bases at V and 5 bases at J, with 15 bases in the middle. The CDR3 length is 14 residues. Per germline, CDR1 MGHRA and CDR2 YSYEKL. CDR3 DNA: TGCGCCAGCAGCCCTAGTCATTCGAGGCACGAGCAGTACTTC. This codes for CASSPSHSRHEQYF.

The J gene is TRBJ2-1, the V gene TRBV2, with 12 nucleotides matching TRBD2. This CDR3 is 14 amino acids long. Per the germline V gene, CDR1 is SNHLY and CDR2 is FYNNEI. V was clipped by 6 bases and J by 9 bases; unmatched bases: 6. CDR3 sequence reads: CASRTSGRIGEQFF. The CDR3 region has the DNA TGTGCCAGCAGGACTAGCGGGAGAATCGGTGAGCAGTTCTTC. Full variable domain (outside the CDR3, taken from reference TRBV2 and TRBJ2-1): EPEVTQTPSHQVTQMGQEVILRCVPISNHLYFYWYRQILGQKVEFLVSFYNNEISEKSEIFDDQFSVERPDGSNFTLKIRSTKLEDSAMYFCASRTSGRIGEQFFGPGTRLTVL.

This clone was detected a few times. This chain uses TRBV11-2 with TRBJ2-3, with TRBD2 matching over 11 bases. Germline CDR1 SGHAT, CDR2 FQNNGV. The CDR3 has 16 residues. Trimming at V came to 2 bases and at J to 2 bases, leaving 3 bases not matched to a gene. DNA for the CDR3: TGTGCCAGCAGCTTACTAGCGGGAGGCTTCACAGATACGCAGTATTTT. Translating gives CASSLLAGGFTDTQYF.

The CDR3 is CAWSSSGSSPLHF. DNA for the CDR3: TGTGCCTGGAGTTCCAGCGGGAGTTCACCCCTCCACTTT. This chain connects TRBV30 to TRBJ1-6; D unresolved. The germline gives CDR1 GTSNPN, CDR2 SVGIG (reference sequence). V dropped 2 bases and J dropped 9 bases, with 11 bases sitting between them. This CDR3 is 13 amino acids long.

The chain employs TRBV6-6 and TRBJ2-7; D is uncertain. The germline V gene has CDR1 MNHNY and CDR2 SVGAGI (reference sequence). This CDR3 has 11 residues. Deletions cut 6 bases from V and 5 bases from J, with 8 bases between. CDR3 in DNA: TGTGCCAGCAGATCAAGGGACGAGCAGTACTTC. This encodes CASRSRDEQYF.

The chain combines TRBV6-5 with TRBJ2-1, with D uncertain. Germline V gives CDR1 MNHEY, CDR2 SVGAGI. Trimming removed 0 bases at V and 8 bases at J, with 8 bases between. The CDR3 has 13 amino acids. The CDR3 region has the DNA TGTGCCAGCAGTTACTCGAATTGGGATGAGCAGTTCTTC. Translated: CASSYSNWDEQFF.

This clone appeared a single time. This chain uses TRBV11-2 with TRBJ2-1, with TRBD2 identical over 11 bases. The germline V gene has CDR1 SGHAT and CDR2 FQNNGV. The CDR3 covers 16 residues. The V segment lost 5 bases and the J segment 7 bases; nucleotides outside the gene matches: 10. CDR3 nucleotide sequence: TGTGCCAGCAGCCGCATACTAGCGGGGGCGAGGAATGAGCAGTTCTTC. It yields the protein CASSRILAGARNEQFF.

The CDR3 sequence: CASSRPAGGANTGELFF. The CDR3 coding sequence is TGTGCCAGCAGCCGACCGGCCGGGGGGGCAAACACCGGGGAGCTGTTTTTT. The rearrangement uses TRBV4-2 and TRBJ2-2; 8 nucleotides line up with TRBD2. There are 17 residues in the CDR3. CDR1 is LGHNA, CDR2 YNFKEQ, per germline. J gave up 2 bases and V 4 bases, and 9 bases lay outside the gene matches.

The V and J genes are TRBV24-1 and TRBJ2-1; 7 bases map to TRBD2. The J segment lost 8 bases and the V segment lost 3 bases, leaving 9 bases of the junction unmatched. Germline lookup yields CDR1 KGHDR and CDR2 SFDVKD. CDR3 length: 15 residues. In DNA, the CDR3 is TGTGCCACCAGTGATCCCGCGGGGGAGTGGCATGAGCAGTTCTTC. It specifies CATSDPAGEWHEQFF.

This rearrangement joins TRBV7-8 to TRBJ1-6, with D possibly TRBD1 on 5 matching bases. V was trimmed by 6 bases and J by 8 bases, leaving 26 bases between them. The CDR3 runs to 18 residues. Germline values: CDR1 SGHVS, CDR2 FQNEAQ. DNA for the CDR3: TGTGCCAGCAGTCTAGCGGGGGGGGGTTCCTACGTGGATTCACCCCTCCACTTT. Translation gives CASSLAGGGSYVDSPLHF.

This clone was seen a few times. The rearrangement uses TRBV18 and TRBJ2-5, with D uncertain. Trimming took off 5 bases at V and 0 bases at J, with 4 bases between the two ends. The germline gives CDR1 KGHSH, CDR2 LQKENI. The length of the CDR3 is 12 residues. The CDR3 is CASSSNQETQYF. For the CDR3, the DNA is TGTGCCAGCTCATCAAACCAAGAGACCCAGTACTTC.